Detailed here is one T cell receptor beta chain. The data are from a study of blood T cell repertoires in COVID-19. V was pared by 4 bases and J by 1 base, with 10 bases of the junction left unmatched. The CDR3 has 16 amino acids. Germline V lookup: CDR1 LGHDT, CDR2 YNNKEL (reference sequence). Assay: immunoSEQ multiplex PCR; the TCRdb copy retains only in-frame clones and omits some. Of about 140,000 clones listed, around 86% were seen once; the top ten hold roughly 4%. This rearrangement joins TRBV3-1 (or the pseudogene TRBV3-2) to TRBJ2-7; 7 positions match TRBD1. The sequenced sample consisted of peripheral blood. The source is a woman of 80 years or more with acute or convalescent COVID-19. CDR3 residues: CASSPPRTGVSYEQYF. The CDR3, as DNA: TGTGCCAGCAGCCCGCCCCGGACAGGAGTTTCCTACGAGCAGTACTTC.